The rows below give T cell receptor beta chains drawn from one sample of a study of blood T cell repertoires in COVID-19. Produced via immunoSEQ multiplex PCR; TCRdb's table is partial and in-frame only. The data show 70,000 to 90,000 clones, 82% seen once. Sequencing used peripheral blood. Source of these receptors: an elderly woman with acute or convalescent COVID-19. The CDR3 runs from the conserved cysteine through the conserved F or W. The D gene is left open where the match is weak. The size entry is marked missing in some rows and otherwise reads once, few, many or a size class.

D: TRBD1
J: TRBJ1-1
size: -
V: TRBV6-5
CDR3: CASIGQGAPNTEAFF
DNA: TGTGCCAGCATTGGACAGGGGGCACCGAACACTGAAGCTTTCTTT

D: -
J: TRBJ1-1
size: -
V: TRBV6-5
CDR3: CASSLRRRNTEAFF
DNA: TGTGCCAGCAGCCTTCGTAGGAGGAACACTGAAGCTTTCTTT

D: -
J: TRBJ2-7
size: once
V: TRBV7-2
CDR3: CASSLEAQASYEQYF
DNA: TGTGCCAGCAGCTTAGAAGCGCAAGCATCCTACGAGCAGTACTTC

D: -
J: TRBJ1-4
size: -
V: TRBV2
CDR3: CASSEGTREKLFF
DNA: TGTGCCAGCAGTGAAGGGACAAGAGAAAAACTGTTTTTT

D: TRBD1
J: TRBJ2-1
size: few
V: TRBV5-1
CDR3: CASSVGQGAYNEQFF
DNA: TGCGCCAGCAGCGTGGGACAGGGGGCCTACAATGAGCAGTTCTTC

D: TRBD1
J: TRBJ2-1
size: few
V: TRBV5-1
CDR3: CASSFQGARNEQFF
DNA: TGCGCCAGCAGCTTTCAGGGGGCACGGAATGAGCAGTTCTTC

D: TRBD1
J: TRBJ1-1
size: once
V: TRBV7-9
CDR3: CASSSVGQGRTEAFF
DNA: TGTGCCAGCAGCTCCGTAGGACAGGGTAGGACTGAAGCTTTCTTT

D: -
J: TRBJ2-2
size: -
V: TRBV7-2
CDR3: CASSQTSILGELFF
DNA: TGTGCCAGCAGCCAAACTAGCATCCTCGGGGAGCTGTTTTTT

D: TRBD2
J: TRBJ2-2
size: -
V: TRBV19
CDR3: CASSIGRLTSGFLPGELFF
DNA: TGTGCCAGTAGTATAGGTCGATTGACTAGCGGGTTCCTGCCCGGGGAGCTGTTTTTT

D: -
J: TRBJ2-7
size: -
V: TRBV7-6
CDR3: CASSPAVGFHEQYF
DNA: TGTGCCAGCAGCCCAGCGGTGGGGTTCCACGAGCAGTACTTC

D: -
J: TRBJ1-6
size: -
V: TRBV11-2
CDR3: CASSLQDRTYSPLHF
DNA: TGTGCCAGCAGCTTACAAGACAGGACATATTCACCCCTCCACTTT

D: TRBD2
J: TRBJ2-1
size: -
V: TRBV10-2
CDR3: CASSESTGLANNNEQFF
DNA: TGCGCCAGCAGTGAGTCCACGGGACTAGCGAACAACAATGAGCAGTTCTTC

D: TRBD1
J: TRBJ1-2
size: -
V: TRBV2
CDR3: CAISSDRDYGYTF
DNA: TGTGCCATCTCATCCGACAGGGACTATGGCTACACCTTC

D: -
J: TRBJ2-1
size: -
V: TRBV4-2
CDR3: CASSQYHVGGSEQFF
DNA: TGTGCCAGCAGCCAATACCACGTGGGAGGCTCTGAGCAGTTCTTC

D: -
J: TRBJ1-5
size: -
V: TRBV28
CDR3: CASSLGGQNQPQHF
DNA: TGTGCCAGCAGTTTAGGAGGGCAAAATCAGCCCCAGCATTTT

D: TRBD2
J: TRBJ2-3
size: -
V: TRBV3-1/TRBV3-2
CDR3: CASSPLAGGGISTDTQYF
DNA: TGTGCCAGCAGCCCCCTAGCGGGGGGCGGGATAAGCACAGATACGCAGTATTTT

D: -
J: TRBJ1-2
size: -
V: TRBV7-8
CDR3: CASSPGQLAGYTF
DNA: TGTGCCAGCAGCCCAGGACAGCTTGCTGGCTACACCTTC

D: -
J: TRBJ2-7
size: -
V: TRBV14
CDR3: CASSFPPARHRTYEQYF
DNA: TGTGCCAGCAGCTTTCCCCCGGCACGACACAGGACCTACGAGCAGTACTTC

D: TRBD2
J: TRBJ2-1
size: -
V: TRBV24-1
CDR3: CATGLANDNEQFF
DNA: TGTGCCACGGGACTAGCAAATGACAATGAGCAGTTCTTC

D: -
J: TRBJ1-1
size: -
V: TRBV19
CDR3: CASIRAGGTGAFF
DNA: TGTGCCAGTATCCGGGCTGGGGGCACGGGAGCTTTCTTT

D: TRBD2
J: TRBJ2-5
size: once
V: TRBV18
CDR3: CASSPTAGRGTKETQYF
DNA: TGTGCCAGCTCACCGACTGCCGGGAGGGGGACTAAAGAGACCCAGTACTTC

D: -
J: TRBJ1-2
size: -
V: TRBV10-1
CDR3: CASSATGFYGYTF
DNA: TGCGCCAGCAGTGCTACAGGGTTCTATGGCTACACCTTC

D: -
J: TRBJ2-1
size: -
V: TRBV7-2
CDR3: CASSLAPSSSYNEQFF
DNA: TGTGCCAGCAGCTTAGCGCCCTCGAGCTCCTACAATGAGCAGTTCTTC

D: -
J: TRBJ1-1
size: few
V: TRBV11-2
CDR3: CASSLEATASAEAFF
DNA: TGTGCCAGCAGCTTAGAGGCGACAGCTTCGGCTGAAGCTTTCTTT

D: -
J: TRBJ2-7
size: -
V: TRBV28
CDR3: CASRAGPGGNYEQYF
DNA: TGTGCCAGCAGGGCGGGGCCCGGCGGGAACTACGAGCAGTACTTC

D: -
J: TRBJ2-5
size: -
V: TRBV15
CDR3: CATSWGVQETQYF
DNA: TGTGCCACCAGCTGGGGCGTCCAAGAGACCCAGTACTTC

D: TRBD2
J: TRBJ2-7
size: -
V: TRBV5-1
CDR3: CASNSWGAGEREQYF
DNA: TGCGCCAGCAACTCCTGGGGAGCGGGGGAACGCGAGCAGTACTTC

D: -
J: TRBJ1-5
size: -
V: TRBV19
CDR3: CATRVHSNQPQHF
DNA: TGTGCCACCAGGGTTCATAGCAATCAGCCCCAGCATTTT

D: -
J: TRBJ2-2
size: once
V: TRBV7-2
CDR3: CARGVPGELFF
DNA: TGTGCCAGAGGGGTTCCCGGGGAGCTGTTTTTT

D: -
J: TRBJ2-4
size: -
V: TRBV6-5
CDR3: CASSPTVLAKNIQYF
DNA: TGTGCCAGCAGTCCGACAGTTCTAGCCAAAAACATTCAGTACTTC

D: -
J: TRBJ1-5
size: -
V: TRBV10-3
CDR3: CAISESENQPQHF
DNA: TGTGCCATCAGTGAGTCGGAGAATCAGCCCCAGCATTTT

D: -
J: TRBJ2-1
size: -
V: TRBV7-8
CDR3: CASSLALVEEGYYNEQFF
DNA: TGTGCCAGCAGCTTAGCGCTGGTTGAGGAAGGATACTACAATGAGCAGTTCTTC

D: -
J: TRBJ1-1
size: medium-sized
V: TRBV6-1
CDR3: CASSDRYTEAFF
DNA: TGTGCCAGCAGTGACCGGTACACTGAAGCTTTCTTT

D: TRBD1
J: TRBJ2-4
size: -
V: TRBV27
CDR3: CASSLLGQGANIQYF
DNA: TGTGCCAGCAGTTTATTGGGACAGGGGGCCAACATTCAGTACTTC

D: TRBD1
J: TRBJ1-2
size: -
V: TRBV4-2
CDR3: CASSQDRTDRVIDYGYTF
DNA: TGTGCCAGCAGCCAAGACCGAACGGACAGGGTCATCGACTATGGCTACACCTTC

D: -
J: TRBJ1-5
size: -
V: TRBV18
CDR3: CASSPVTVSNQPQHF
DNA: TGTGCCAGCTCACCAGTGACAGTATCTAATCAGCCCCAGCATTTT

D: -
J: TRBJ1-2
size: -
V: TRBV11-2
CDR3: CASSPGPNYGYTF
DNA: TGTGCCAGCAGCCCTGGGCCTAACTATGGCTACACCTTC

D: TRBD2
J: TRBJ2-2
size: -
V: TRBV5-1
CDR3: CASRLAGGKTGELFF
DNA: TGCGCCAGCAGATTAGCGGGGGGAAAGACCGGGGAGCTGTTTTTT

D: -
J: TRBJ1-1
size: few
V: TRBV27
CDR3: CASSLYEQYTEAFF
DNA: TGTGCCAGCAGTTTATATGAACAGTACACTGAAGCTTTCTTT

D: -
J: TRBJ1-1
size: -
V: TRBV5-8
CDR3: CASSPGAEPNTEAFF
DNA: TGTGCCAGCAGCCCTGGAGCGGAGCCGAACACTGAAGCTTTCTTT

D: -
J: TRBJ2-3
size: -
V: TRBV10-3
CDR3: CAIAGLVTDTQYF
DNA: TGTGCCATCGCGGGGTTAGTCACAGATACGCAGTATTTT

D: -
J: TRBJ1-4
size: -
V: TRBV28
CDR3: CASSLVGEETEKLFF
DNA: TGTGCCAGCAGCTTGGTTGGGGAGGAGACTGAAAAACTGTTTTTT

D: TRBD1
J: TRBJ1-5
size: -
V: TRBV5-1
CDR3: CASSRGQGEQPQHF
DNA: TGCGCCAGCAGCCGCGGACAGGGGGAACAGCCCCAGCATTTT

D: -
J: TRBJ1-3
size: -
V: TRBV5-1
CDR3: CASSFRAGDTIYF
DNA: TGCGCCAGCAGCTTCCGGGCGGGGGACACCATATATTTT

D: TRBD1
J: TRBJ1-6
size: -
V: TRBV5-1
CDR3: CASSPGTGAANSPLHF
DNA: TGCGCCAGCAGCCCCGGGACAGGGGCCGCGAATTCACCCCTCCACTTT

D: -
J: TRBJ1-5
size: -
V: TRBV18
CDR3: CASSGAGVGQPQHF
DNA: TGTGCCAGCTCGGGGGCAGGGGTAGGCCAGCCCCAGCATTTT

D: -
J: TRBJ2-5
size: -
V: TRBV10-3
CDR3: CAISESYSTNQETQYF
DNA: TGTGCCATCAGTGAGAGTTATTCAACTAACCAAGAGACCCAGTACTTC

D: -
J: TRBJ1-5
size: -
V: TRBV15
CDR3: CATSREGRGWNQPQHF
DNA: TGTGCCACCAGCAGAGAAGGCAGGGGATGGAATCAGCCCCAGCATTTT

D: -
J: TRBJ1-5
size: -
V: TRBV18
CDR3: CASSPLSGGDQPQHF
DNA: TGTGCCAGCTCACCACTGTCGGGTGGAGATCAGCCCCAGCATTTT

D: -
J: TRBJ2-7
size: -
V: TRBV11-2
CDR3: CASSIALPSYEQYF
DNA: TGTGCCAGCAGCATAGCCCTTCCCTCCTACGAGCAGTACTTC

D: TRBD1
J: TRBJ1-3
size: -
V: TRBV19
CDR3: CASRTGGLAGNTIYF
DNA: TGTGCCAGTAGAACAGGGGGTCTCGCTGGAAACACCATATATTTT

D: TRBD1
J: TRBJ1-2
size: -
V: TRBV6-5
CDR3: CASSYVDRAGGYTF
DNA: TGTGCCAGCAGTTACGTGGACAGGGCTGGTGGCTACACCTTC